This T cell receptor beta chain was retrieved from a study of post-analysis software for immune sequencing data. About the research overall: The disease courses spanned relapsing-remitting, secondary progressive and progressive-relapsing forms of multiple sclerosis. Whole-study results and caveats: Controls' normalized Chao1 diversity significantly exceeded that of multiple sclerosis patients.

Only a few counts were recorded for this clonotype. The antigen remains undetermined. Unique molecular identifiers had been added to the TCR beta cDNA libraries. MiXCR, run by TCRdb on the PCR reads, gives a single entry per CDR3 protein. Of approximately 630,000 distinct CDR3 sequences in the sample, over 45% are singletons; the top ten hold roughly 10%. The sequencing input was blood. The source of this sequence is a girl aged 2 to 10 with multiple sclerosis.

CDR3 sequence (DNA): TGCGCCAGCAGCCAAGATATTGGGGCGGGAGGCCGATGGCAGTACTTC. Encoded protein: CASSQDIGAGGRWQYF. The J gene is TRBJ2-7, the V gene TRBV4-1; 8 nucleotides line up with TRBD2. The CDR3 totals 16 residues. Germline-derived CDR1 and CDR2 are MGHRA and YSYEKL. After removal of 0 bases from V and 9 bases from J, the junction contained 13 bases not matched to a gene.